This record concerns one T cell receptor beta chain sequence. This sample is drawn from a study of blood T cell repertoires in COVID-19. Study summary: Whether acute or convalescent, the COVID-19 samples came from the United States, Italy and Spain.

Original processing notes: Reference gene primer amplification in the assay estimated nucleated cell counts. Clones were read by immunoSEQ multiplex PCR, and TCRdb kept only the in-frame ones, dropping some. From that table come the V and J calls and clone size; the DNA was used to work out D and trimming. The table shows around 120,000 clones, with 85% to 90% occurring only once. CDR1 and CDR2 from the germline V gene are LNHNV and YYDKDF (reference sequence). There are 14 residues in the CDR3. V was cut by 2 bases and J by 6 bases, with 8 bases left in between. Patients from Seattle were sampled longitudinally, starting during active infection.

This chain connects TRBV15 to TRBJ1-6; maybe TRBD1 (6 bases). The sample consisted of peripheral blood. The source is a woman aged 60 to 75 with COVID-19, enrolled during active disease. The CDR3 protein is CATSRRGSNSPLHF. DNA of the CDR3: TGTGCCACCAGCAGAAGGGGGAGTAATTCACCCCTCCACTTT.